The present T cell receptor (beta chain) was sequenced within a study of cytomegalovirus exposure and HLA in healthy donors. Profiled with immunoSEQ multiplex PCR; TCRdb holds only in-frame clones, not every one. The sample consists of hundreds of thousands of clones, less than 95% of them appearing once. This CDR3 has 14 residues. CDR1 and CDR2 (germline): MNHEY, SVGAGI. The V gene lost 2 bases and the J gene lost 3 bases, with 7 bases spanning the gap. V and J are TRBV6-5 and TRBJ1-4; the D is unclear. The clonotype comes from a woman in her 30s in good health and CMV-seronegative. The specimen was PBMCs. As DNA, the CDR3 is TGTGCCAGCAGTTACCCAGGTCCTAATGAAAAACTGTTTTTT. Translated, it gives CASSYPGPNEKLFF.